This TCR beta chain originates from a study of OX40 agonist ivuxolimab in advanced cancers. Study background: Patients with prior anti-PD-1, anti-PD-L1 or anti-CTLA-4 therapy were eligible; 40% had some.

Assay used: immunoSEQ multiplex PCR; TCRdb lists only in-frame clones, some missing. Among approximately 20,000 clones listed, roughly nine tenths were seen once. Whole-study findings and limits: The antigen specificity of the peripheral T cells (those that were expanded) was not determined. People who partly responded at 0.1-3.0 mg/kg had some of the least clonal expansion seen. CD8+ T cells averaged more expanded clones than CD4+.

The CDR3 totals 15 residues. J gave up 5 bases and V 3 bases, and 6 bases lay outside the gene matches. Germline V CDR1 and CDR2: LNHDA, SQIVND (reference sequence). Notes on this clone: Its cognate antigen is unknown.

This sequence was found in an adult with an advanced solid tumor such as melanoma, head and neck, liver or kidney cancer. V and J are TRBV19 and TRBJ2-2; 7 bases fit TRBD2. The specimen comprised CD4+ or CD8+ T cells sorted from blood, sampled in a trial of the OX40 agonist ivuxolimab. CDR3 in DNA: TGTGCCAGTAGTATGTCCAGCGGGAATACCGGGGAGCTGTTTTTT. Protein: CASSMSSGNTGELFF.